This T cell receptor (beta chain) was sequenced in a study of EBV T-cell therapy then PD-1 blockade in nasopharyngeal carcinoma. As for treatment: AdE1-LMPpoly-expanded autologous EBV-specific T-cell therapy followed by anti-PD-1 nivolumab. Points on this clone: Its antigen is as yet unknown.

CDR3 size: 17 residues. CDR1 is SGHNT and CDR2 is YYREEE in the germline V gene (reference sequence). Trimming at V came to 4 bases and at J to 4 bases, leaving 10 bases not matched to a gene. TCRdb keeps only in-frame clones here, not all; method: immunoSEQ multiplex PCR. The sample has approximately 25,000 clones; 75% to 90% are singletons. Sequenced here: CD8+ T cells from blood, sampled at roughly day 67 from a patient whose treatment included autologous EBV-specific T cells and nivolumab. The origin of this receptor is a middle-aged man with nasopharyngeal carcinoma. The rearrangement joins TRBV5-4 to TRBJ2-3; TRBD2 agrees at 12 bases. The CDR3 coding sequence is TGTGCCAGCAGCCTGACCCACTCTAGCGGGGGGGCAGATACGCAGTATTTT. Its translation is CASSLTHSSGGADTQYF. Using reference TRBV5-4 and TRBJ2-3 for the parts outside the CDR3, the full variable domain is ETGVTQSPTHLIKTRGQQVTLRCSSQSGHNTVSWYQQALGQGPQFIFQYYREEENGRGNFPPRFSGLQFPNYSSELNVNALELDDSALYLCASSLTHSSGGADTQYFGPGTRLTVL.